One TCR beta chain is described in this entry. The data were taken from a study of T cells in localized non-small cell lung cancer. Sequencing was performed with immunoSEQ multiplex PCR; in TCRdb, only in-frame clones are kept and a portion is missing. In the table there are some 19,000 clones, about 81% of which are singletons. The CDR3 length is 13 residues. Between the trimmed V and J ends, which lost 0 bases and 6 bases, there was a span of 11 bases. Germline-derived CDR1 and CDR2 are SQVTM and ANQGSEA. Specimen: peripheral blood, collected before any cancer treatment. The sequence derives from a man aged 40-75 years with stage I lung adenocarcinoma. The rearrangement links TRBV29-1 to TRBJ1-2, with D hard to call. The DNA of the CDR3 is TGCAGCGTTGAAGACGGACCGTATGATGGCTACACCTTC. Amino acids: CSVEDGPYDGYTF.